A single sample gave rise to the 17 T cell receptor beta chains below, sequenced in a study of T cell responses to AZD1222 COVID-19 vaccine. Clones were read by immunoSEQ multiplex PCR, and TCRdb kept only the in-frame ones, dropping some. Of about 90,000 clones in the sample, 70% to 90% were seen once. Material: peripheral blood, obtained on day 0 of MenACWY control vaccination. The receptor source for this set is an adult in good health.

Turning to this clone: The sample contains more than one DNA sequence encoding this CDR3. The chain links TRBV12-3 or TRBV12-4 to TRBJ2-7, with D tentatively TRBD1 (6 bases). This CDR3 region has 12 residues. The V gene lost 3 bases and the J gene lost 5 bases, with 8 bases spanning the gap. The CDR3 region has the DNA TGTGCCAGCAGTTTCCAGGGGAACGAGCAGTACTTC. Its translation is CASSFQGNEQYF.

The gene calls are TRBV4-3 and TRBJ2-7; 8 positions match TRBD2. CDR1 is LGHNA, CDR2 YSLEER, per germline. Trimming took 0 bases from V and 6 from J; bases not matched to a gene: 7. The CDR3 is 15 residues long. In nucleotides, the CDR3 is TGCGCCAGCAGCCAAGATCCGGGGGGGGCCTCCGAGCAGTACTTC. Translating it yields CASSQDPGGASEQYF.

Only one count was recorded for this clone. This chain links TRBV30 with TRBJ2-7; a possible D gene is TRBD2 (5 bases). Germline CDR1 and CDR2: GTSNPN and SVGIG (reference sequence). Trimming pared 3 bases from V and 5 bases from J, leaving 14 bases between. CDR3 size: 13 residues. The CDR3 sequence is CAWRQRGIDEQYF. The CDR3 DNA sequence: TGTGCCTGGAGGCAAAGAGGGATCGACGAGCAGTACTTC.

J is TRBJ2-3 and V is TRBV19, with TRBD2 as a possible D gene (5 bases). The germline V gene has CDR1 LNHDA and CDR2 SQIVND (reference sequence). V was shortened by 4 bases and J by 4 bases, with 9 bases between the two germline ends. This CDR3 is built from 13 residues. CDR3 amino acids: CASSTQAADTQYF. The CDR3, as DNA: TGTGCCAGTAGTACTCAAGCGGCAGATACGCAGTATTTT.

The J gene is TRBJ2-7, the V gene TRBV7-9, with D possibly TRBD1 on 5 matching bases. The germline CDR1 and CDR2 sequences are SEHNR and FQNEAQ (reference sequence). Trimming left V 1 base short and J 0 bases short, with 7 bases between. This CDR3 has 14 residues. CDR3 DNA: TGTGCCAGCAGCTTAGACAGGCCCTCCTACGAGCAGTACTTC. Amino acid sequence: CASSLDRPSYEQYF.

The V and J genes are TRBV10-3 and TRBJ1-2; no definite D call. Deletions cut 6 bases from V and 8 bases from J, with 13 bases between. CDR3 length: 12 amino acids. From germline, CDR1 is ENHRY and CDR2 SYGVKD. CDR3 region: CAISRDGEGYTF. DNA for the CDR3: TGTGCCATCAGCCGAGATGGGGAAGGCTACACCTTC.

This rearrangement joins TRBV9 to TRBJ2-1; 7 nucleotides agree with TRBD2. Losses at the gene ends were 2 bases for V and 4 bases for J; bases not matched to a gene: 3. Germline CDR1 reads SGDLS; CDR2 reads YYNGEE. The CDR3 extends over 14 amino acids. The CDR3 sequence: CASSVQRGYNEQFF. In nucleotides, the CDR3 is TGTGCCAGCAGCGTCCAGCGGGGATACAATGAGCAGTTCTTC. Supplemented by reference TRBV9 and TRBJ2-1, the full variable domain reads DSGVTQTPKHLITATGQRVTLRCSPRSGDLSVYWYQQSLDQGLQFLIQYYNGEERAKGNILERFSAQQFPDLHSELNLSSLELGDSALYFCASSVQRGYNEQFFGPGTRLTVL.

The rearrangement links TRBV19 to TRBJ1-4; 7 bases map to TRBD1. With V trimmed by 6 bases and J by 7 bases, 8 bases remained unmatched. The CDR3 loop spans 14 amino acids. The V gene's germline CDR1 is LNHDA and CDR2 SQIVND (reference sequence). The CDR3 DNA reads TGTGCCAGTAGGACCGGGACAGCAGCTGAAAAACTGTTTTTT. Its translation is CASRTGTAAEKLFF.

The V and J genes are TRBV4-1 and TRBJ2-7, with 8 bases lining up with TRBD1. CDR3 size: 14 residues. J was trimmed by 3 bases and V by 4 bases; bases with no gene match: 5. Germline V CDR1 and CDR2: MGHRA, YSYEKL. In nucleotides, the CDR3 is TGCGCCAGCAGCCCTGACAGGGGAGACTACGAGCAGTACTTC. It encodes CASSPDRGDYEQYF.

The J gene is TRBJ1-5, the V gene TRBV4-1, with D uncertain. The CDR3 has 15 amino acids. Germline V CDR1 and CDR2: MGHRA, YSYEKL. V lost 0 bases, J lost 1 base, and 7 bases lay in between. The CDR3 DNA reads as TGCGCCAGCAGCCAAGAAGGTAACAGCAATCAGCCCCAGCATTTT. The encoded protein is CASSQEGNSNQPQHF.

The chain recombines TRBV3-1 (or the pseudogene TRBV3-2) with TRBJ2-7; TRBD1 aligns across 9 bases. Germline-derived CDR1 and CDR2 are LGHDT and YNNKEL (reference sequence). The CDR3 has 15 residues. V was pared by 4 bases and J by 5 bases, with 9 bases of the junction left unmatched. The CDR3: CASSPDRGSTHEQYF. The CDR3 DNA reads TGTGCCAGCAGCCCAGACAGGGGGAGCACCCACGAGCAGTACTTC.

This clone was recorded a few times. The chain uses TRBV3-1 (or the pseudogene TRBV3-2) and TRBJ1-3; 9 bases are shared with TRBD1. CDR3 length: 17 amino acids. The germline gives CDR1 LGHDT, CDR2 YNNKEL (reference sequence). V gave up 3 bases and J gave up 1 base; unmatched junction bases: 7. The CDR3 DNA reads as TGTGCCAGCAGCCAGTCGGGACAGGGCACTTCTGGAAACACCATATATTTT. Its protein product is CASSQSGQGTSGNTIYF.

V gene TRBV6-5 combines with J gene TRBJ1-1; 7 positions match TRBD1. This CDR3 comprises 15 residues. V trimming: 2 bases; J trimming: 0 bases; junction bases outside the gene matches: 3. Germline V gene sequence: CDR1 MNHEY, CDR2 SVGAGI. CDR3 loop: CASSYRDSVNTEAFF. CDR3 nucleotide sequence: TGTGCCAGCAGTTACCGGGACAGTGTGAACACTGAAGCTTTCTTT.

The chain recombines TRBV6-5 with TRBJ2-6; no clear D gene. The CDR3 has 14 amino acids. Trimming took off 5 bases at V and 0 bases at J, with 5 bases between the two ends. Germline CDR1 reads MNHEY; CDR2 reads SVGAGI. This CDR3 reads CASSPSSGANVLTF. CDR3 sequence (DNA): TGTGCCAGCAGTCCCAGCTCTGGGGCCAACGTCCTGACTTTC.

This clone was detected a few times. V usage is TRBV19 and J usage is TRBJ1-2; TRBD1 matches 9 bases. The CDR3 runs 18 residues. The ends lost 2 bases at V and 4 bases at J; junction bases unmatched: 14. CDR1 and CDR2 (germline): LNHDA, SQIVND (reference sequence). The CDR3 DNA follows: TGTGCCAGTAGTATAAACCTTCCGGGACAGGGTCAGTTCTATGGCTACACCTTC. This sequence encodes CASSINLPGQGQFYGYTF.

Of note for this clone: The sample contains more than one DNA sequence encoding this CDR3. This chain connects TRBV24-1 to TRBJ2-2; no clear D. Germline CDR1 KGHDR, CDR2 SFDVKD. The ends were cut back, 5 bases at V and 0 bases at J, with 9 bases in the middle. The CDR3 contains 15 residues. This CDR3 reads CATSVGGANTGELFF. CDR3 DNA sequence: TGTGCCACCAGTGTGGGCGGAGCGAACACCGGGGAGCTGTTTTTT.

The V gene is TRBV9, the J gene TRBJ1-3; D perhaps matches TRBD1 (6 bases). Germline lookup yields CDR1 SGDLS and CDR2 YYNGEE. This CDR3 has 17 residues. Trimming cost V 4 bases and J 0 bases, with 17 bases left between them. The CDR3: CASSPTGTPASGNTIYF. The CDR3 DNA reads as TGTGCCAGCAGCCCAACCGGGACACCAGCCTCTGGAAACACCATATATTTT.